Listed below are T cell receptor beta chains from one sample, sequenced in a study of blood T cell repertoires in COVID-19. Assay used: immunoSEQ multiplex PCR; TCRdb lists only in-frame clones, some missing. The data hold more than 100,000 clones, with approximately 90% observed a single time. Sample: peripheral blood. The receptors were sampled from a man aged 45-60 years with active or convalescent COVID-19. Both conserved end residues are trimmed from each CDR3.

v_gene: TRBV29-1
len: 13
j_gene: TRBJ2-1
CDR3aa: SVCRGTGGNNEQF

v_gene: TRBV6-2/TRBV6-3
len: 11
j_gene: TRBJ1-1
CDR3aa: ASSSQGYTEAF

v_gene: TRBV3-1/TRBV3-2
len: 10
j_gene: TRBJ1-1
CDR3aa: ASTGLNTEAF

v_gene: TRBV5-1
len: 13
j_gene: TRBJ2-2
CDR3aa: ASSLDGRDTGELF

v_gene: TRBV11-2
len: 14
j_gene: TRBJ1-2
CDR3aa: ASSLDLAVGTRGYT

v_gene: TRBV30
len: 11
j_gene: TRBJ1-5
CDR3aa: AWSFRGRQPQH

v_gene: TRBV5-6
len: 13
j_gene: TRBJ2-7
CDR3aa: ASSPNGVSSYEQY

v_gene: TRBV6-5
len: 12
j_gene: TRBJ2-7
CDR3aa: ASTLAGGPNEQY

v_gene: TRBV5-1
len: 17
j_gene: TRBJ2-1
CDR3aa: ASSLVGAAGVGSYNEQF

v_gene: TRBV11-2
len: 16
j_gene: TRBJ1-1
CDR3aa: ASSLVTPGQGLWTEAF